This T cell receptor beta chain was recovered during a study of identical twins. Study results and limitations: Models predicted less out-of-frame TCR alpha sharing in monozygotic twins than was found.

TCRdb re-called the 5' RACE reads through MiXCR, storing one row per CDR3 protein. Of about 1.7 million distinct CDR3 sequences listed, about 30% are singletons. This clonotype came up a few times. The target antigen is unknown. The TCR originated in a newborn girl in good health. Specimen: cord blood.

For the CDR3, the DNA is TGTGCCAGCAGCCTTCTTTGGCCTGGAATATATAGCGGATACGCGAACACCGGGGAGCTGTTTTTT. Protein sequence: CASSLLWPGIYSGYANTGELFF. The V gene is TRBV12-3 or TRBV12-4, the J gene TRBJ2-2, with D maybe TRBD2 (6 bases). V gave up 6 bases and J gave up 0 bases, with 32 bases separating them. The CDR3 consists of 22 residues.